These 20 T cell receptor beta chains were all obtained from the same sample, sequenced in a study of T cell responses to AZD1222 COVID-19 vaccine. This table comes from immunoSEQ multiplex PCR, and its TCRdb copy is limited to in-frame clones, with some not included. This sample yields 150,000 to 200,000 clones, of which more than 85% are seen a single time; 0.7% to 0.9% belongs to the top ten. This material consisted of peripheral blood, taken on day 0 of AZD1222 vaccination. The receptors come from an adult in good health.

This chain connects TRBV27 to TRBJ2-5; unclear D gene. Per the germline V gene, CDR1 is MNHEY and CDR2 is SMNVEV (reference sequence). The CDR3 is 10 residues long. In nucleotides, the CDR3 is TGTGCTACCTACTCAGAGACCCAGTACTTC. It codes for CATYSETQYF.

This chain connects TRBV29-1 to TRBJ1-4, with 8 nucleotides matching TRBD1. Germline values: CDR1 SQVTM, CDR2 ANQGSEA. Trimming at V came to 5 bases and at J to 0 bases, leaving 2 bases not matched to a gene. This CDR3 is built from 14 residues. The CDR3 loop is CSVLQGATNEKLFF. The DNA of the CDR3 is TGCAGCGTTTTACAGGGGGCAACTAATGAAAAACTGTTTTTT.

This clone was detected once. This chain joins TRBV12-3 or TRBV12-4 and TRBJ2-1; TRBD1 agrees at 9 bases. J gave up 9 bases and V 4 bases, and 4 bases lay outside the gene matches. The CDR3 spans 13 residues. The CDR3 nucleotides are TGTGCCAGCAGTTCGGGACAGGGCCCTGAGCAGTTCTTC. This sequence encodes CASSSGQGPEQFF.

The rearrangement links TRBV4-1 to TRBJ2-5; D ambiguous. The CDR3 is 16 amino acids. From germline, CDR1 is MGHRA and CDR2 YSYEKL. With 2 bases removed from V and 2 bases from J, the gap between germline ends came to 15 bases. CDR3 nucleotides: TGCGCCAGCAGCCAACGTTTCCAAGACGGTCAAGAGACCCAGTACTTC. It codes for CASSQRFQDGQETQYF.

This chain uses TRBV3-1 (or the pseudogene TRBV3-2) with TRBJ1-6, with D uncertain. CDR3 length: 15 residues. CDR1 is LGHDT, CDR2 YNNKEL, per germline (reference sequence). Trimming took off 0 bases at V and 7 bases at J, with 10 bases between the two ends. CDR3 nucleotide sequence: TGTGCCAGCAGCCAAGAGCTCGGCGGGAATTCACCCCTCCACTTT. Its protein product is CASSQELGGNSPLHF.

J is TRBJ1-2 and V is TRBV15; no reliable D call. Deletions cut 0 bases from V and 4 bases from J, with 6 bases between. Germline CDR1 and CDR2: LNHNV and YYDKDF (reference sequence). The CDR3 consists of 13 residues. The CDR3 nucleotides read TGTGCCACCAGCAGAGATCGGGTCTATGGCTACACCTTC. Translated, it gives CATSRDRVYGYTF.

The chain carries TRBV11-2 and TRBJ1-2; no firm D call. V was pared by 5 bases and J by 4 bases, with 11 bases between. Germline V lookup: CDR1 SGHAT, CDR2 FQNNGV. The length of the CDR3 is 13 residues. The CDR3 coding sequence is TGTGCCAGCAGCCCGAGTGACGGCTATGGCTACACCTTC. Translated: CASSPSDGYGYTF.

This sequence joins TRBV14 and TRBJ1-2; D gene uncertain. Germline CDR1 is SGHDN and CDR2 is FVKESK. Trimming removed 2 bases from V and 5 bases from J, with 12 bases in between. This CDR3 spans 14 amino acids. CDR3 nucleotides: TGTGCCAGCAGCCAACCCGGGGTTCATTATGGCTACACCTTC. It encodes CASSQPGVHYGYTF.

V and J are TRBV28 and TRBJ2-5, with 7 bases lining up with TRBD1. This CDR3 is built from 13 residues. The V gene's germline CDR1 is MDHEN and CDR2 SYDVKM. Trimming removed 3 bases from V and 4 bases from J; junction bases left unmatched: 2. CDR3 coding DNA: TGTGCCAGCAGTTTGGGACAGTTAGAGACCCAGTACTTC. It encodes CASSLGQLETQYF.

This chain links TRBV5-4 with TRBJ2-7, with D tentatively TRBD1 (6 bases). The CDR3 totals 14 residues. CDR1 and CDR2 (germline): SGHNT, YYREEE (reference sequence). Trimming cost V 3 bases and J 2 bases, with 12 bases left between them. CDR3 sequence (DNA): TGTGCCAGCAGCTACCGGGACACGACCTACGAGCAGTACTTC. Translating it yields CASSYRDTTYEQYF.

The CDR3: CASSFGGGWNSPLHF. The CDR3 nucleotides read TGTGCCAGCAGTTTTGGAGGGGGCTGGAATTCACCCCTCCACTTT. The J gene is TRBJ1-6, the V gene TRBV27; the match to TRBD1 covers 7 bases. The CDR3 covers 15 residues. V lost 3 bases and J lost 7; bases outside the gene matches: 6. Germline-derived CDR1 and CDR2 are MNHEY and SMNVEV (reference sequence).

The chain links TRBV7-2 to TRBJ1-6; D not resolved. CDR3 length: 15 residues. Germline lookup yields CDR1 SGHTA and CDR2 FQGNSA. Trimming left V 1 base short and J 10 bases short, with 14 bases between. CDR3 coding DNA: TGTGCCAGCAGCTTAGAGTCGCACAGTAACTCACCCCTCCACTTT. Translating gives CASSLESHSNSPLHF.

The chain has TRBV7-9 and TRBJ2-5; tentative D call: TRBD2 (5 bases). Germline V lookup: CDR1 SEHNR, CDR2 FQNEAQ (reference sequence). V lost 4 bases, J lost 2 bases, and 11 bases lay in between. CDR3 length equals 14 residues. The CDR3 coding sequence is TGTGCCAGCAGCTCACCCGAGGGACAAGAGACCCAGTACTTC. Encoded protein: CASSSPEGQETQYF.

The chain carries TRBV18 and TRBJ1-5; TRBD1 matches 7 bases. The CDR3 loop spans 16 amino acids. Germline V lookup: CDR1 KGHSH, CDR2 LQKENI. Trimming removed 0 bases from V and 6 bases from J; junction bases left unmatched: 8. The CDR3 region is CASSPPSGGVGQPQHF. The CDR3 DNA reads TGTGCCAGCTCACCACCGTCAGGGGGAGTGGGTCAGCCCCAGCATTTT.

The chain recombines TRBV24-1 with TRBJ1-1, with D tentatively TRBD1 (5 bases). The V end lost 9 bases, the J end lost 8 bases, and 12 bases lay between the germline ends. Germline values: CDR1 KGHDR, CDR2 SFDVKD. The CDR3 extends over 11 amino acids. CDR3 DNA: TGTGCCACCTCAAGGGGTCTAGAAGCTTTCTTT. Translated: CATSRGLEAFF.

The chain carries TRBV10-3 and TRBJ2-1; D may be TRBD2 (5 bases). The V gene lost 8 bases and the J gene lost 2 bases, with 10 bases spanning the gap. Germline V gene lookup returns CDR1 ENHRY and CDR2 SYGVKD. The CDR3 has 13 amino acids. The CDR3: CAIRDSTYNEQFF. The CDR3 DNA reads TGTGCCATCCGGGATTCGACCTACAATGAGCAGTTCTTC.

This chain's CDR3 is CASSEFWRWDKNIQYF. The CDR3 region has the DNA TGCGCCAGCAGTGAGTTCTGGCGTTGGGACAAAAACATTCAGTACTTC. J is TRBJ2-4 and V is TRBV10-1; no clear D gene. Trimming pared 1 base from V and 3 bases from J, leaving 13 bases between. This CDR3 has 16 residues. Germline assignment: CDR1 WNHNN and CDR2 SYGVQD (reference sequence).

The chain has TRBV7-2 and TRBJ2-7; D unresolved. The CDR3 consists of 15 residues. Per germline, CDR1 SGHTA and CDR2 FQGNSA. The ends were cut back, 3 bases at V and 4 bases at J, with 16 bases in the middle. The CDR3 coding sequence is TGTGCCAGCAGCTTCGATTACCCTAGAGGATACGAGCAGTACTTC. This gives the protein CASSFDYPRGYEQYF.

V gene TRBV27 combines with J gene TRBJ2-7, with 8 bases aligning to TRBD1. This CDR3 is 16 amino acids long. CDR1 MNHEY and CDR2 SMNVEV come from the germline V gene (reference sequence). Trimming at V came to 1 base and at J to 4 bases, leaving 9 bases not matched to a gene. Here the CDR3 reads CASSLYTAGGIYEQYF. CDR3 nucleotide sequence: TGTGCCAGCAGTTTATATACCGCAGGGGGCATTTACGAGCAGTACTTC.

For the CDR3, the DNA is TGCGCCAGCAGCCGCACGTTAGGGGTAGGGCGAGTCGGGGAGCTGTTTTTT. It yields the protein CASSRTLGVGRVGELFF. The J gene is TRBJ2-2, the V gene TRBV4-3, with a possible D match to TRBD1 (5 bases). The V end lost 4 bases, the J end lost 7 bases, and 22 bases lay between the germline ends. Germline V CDR1 and CDR2: LGHNA, YSLEER. This CDR3 has 17 amino acids.